A selection of T cell receptor beta chains follows, all from one sample in a study of blood T cell repertoires in COVID-19. The assay was immunoSEQ multiplex PCR, and TCRdb's table has in-frame clones only and misses some. The sample includes about 99,000 clones, around nine tenths of them seen just once. Sequenced: peripheral blood. The receptors come from a man aged 45-65 years with COVID-19, enrolled during active disease. CDR3s include the opening cysteine and the closing phenylalanine or tryptophan. A D gene is named only where the DNA matches it firmly. A clone size is listed for some rows: how often the clone was seen (once, few, many), or a class if it is expanded.

abundance: .
j_gene: TRBJ1-4
d_gene: .
v_gene: TRBV6-5
CDR3nt: TGTGCCAGCAGCCTAAAAGGAGGGCCTAATGAAAAACTGTTTTTT
CDR3aa: CASSLKGGPNEKLFF

abundance: once
j_gene: TRBJ2-1
d_gene: TRBD2
v_gene: TRBV7-6
CDR3nt: TGTGCCAGCAGTAAACGGACTAGCAGCTACAATGAGCAGTTCTTC
CDR3aa: CASSKRTSSYNEQFF

abundance: .
j_gene: TRBJ2-7
d_gene: TRBD1
v_gene: TRBV7-2
CDR3nt: TGTGCCAGCAGCTTTCCGGGACAGGGTAGTAACGAGCAGTACTTC
CDR3aa: CASSFPGQGSNEQYF

abundance: once
j_gene: TRBJ2-7
d_gene: .
v_gene: TRBV6-5
CDR3nt: TGTGCCAGCAGCAGTCCCAGGGCAGGCTCCTACGAGCAGTACTTC
CDR3aa: CASSSPRAGSYEQYF

abundance: .
j_gene: TRBJ2-7
d_gene: .
v_gene: TRBV5-4
CDR3nt: TGTGCCAGCAGCTTGCAGGGGAGACACCACGGCGAGCAGTACTTC
CDR3aa: CASSLQGRHHGEQYF

abundance: .
j_gene: TRBJ1-6
d_gene: TRBD1
v_gene: TRBV6-5
CDR3nt: TGTGCCAGCAGACAAAACAGGGGGCTGAGCTCACCCCTCCACTTT
CDR3aa: CASRQNRGLSSPLHF

abundance: once
j_gene: TRBJ2-1
d_gene: TRBD2
v_gene: TRBV6-5
CDR3nt: TGTGCCAGCAGTCAGGGACTAGCGTCGTACAATGAGCAGTTCTTC
CDR3aa: CASSQGLASYNEQFF

abundance: .
j_gene: TRBJ1-2
d_gene: .
v_gene: TRBV7-8
CDR3nt: TGTGCCAGCAGCCCATCCCTCAGGGTAGAATATGGCTACACCTTC
CDR3aa: CASSPSLRVEYGYTF

abundance: .
j_gene: TRBJ2-7
d_gene: TRBD1
v_gene: TRBV11-3
CDR3nt: TGTGCCAGCAGCGCATCCGGGACAGGGCTGCACGAGCAGTACTTC
CDR3aa: CASSASGTGLHEQYF

abundance: .
j_gene: TRBJ1-5
d_gene: .
v_gene: TRBV10-3
CDR3nt: TGTGCCATCAGTGAGGAGAATCAGCCCCAGCATTTT
CDR3aa: CAISEENQPQHF

abundance: once
j_gene: TRBJ2-7
d_gene: .
v_gene: TRBV9
CDR3nt: TGTGCCAGCAGCGTGGGCCGATACGGCGAGCAGTACTTC
CDR3aa: CASSVGRYGEQYF

abundance: .
j_gene: TRBJ1-2
d_gene: TRBD1
v_gene: TRBV7-7
CDR3nt: TGTGCTAGCAGCCCTTTGGGACAGGTCTTTAACTATGGCTACACCTTC
CDR3aa: CASSPLGQVFNYGYTF

abundance: .
j_gene: TRBJ2-5
d_gene: TRBD1
v_gene: TRBV2
CDR3nt: TGTGCCAGCAGCCCGACAGGGTCAGAGACCCAGTACTTC
CDR3aa: CASSPTGSETQYF

abundance: .
j_gene: TRBJ2-1
d_gene: TRBD2
v_gene: TRBV18
CDR3nt: TGTGCCAGCTCCCAGAATTGGGCTAGCGGGGGTTATGAGCAGTTCTTC
CDR3aa: CASSQNWASGGYEQFF

abundance: .
j_gene: TRBJ1-2
d_gene: TRBD1
v_gene: TRBV6-5
CDR3nt: TGTGCCAGTACCGGACAGGGGCAAAACTATGGCTACACCTTC
CDR3aa: CASTGQGQNYGYTF

abundance: .
j_gene: TRBJ1-1
d_gene: .
v_gene: TRBV12-3/TRBV12-4
CDR3nt: TGTGCCAGCAGAGGGACTGATCACACGGGAGCTTTCTTT
CDR3aa: CASRGTDHTGAFF

abundance: .
j_gene: TRBJ2-7
d_gene: .
v_gene: TRBV3-1/TRBV3-2
CDR3nt: TGTGCCAGCAGCCAAGTTAGCGCCGAGCAGTACTTC
CDR3aa: CASSQVSAEQYF

abundance: .
j_gene: TRBJ2-1
d_gene: TRBD1
v_gene: TRBV5-1
CDR3nt: TGCGCCAGCAGCTTGGAGGAGACAGGGAGCAGAAATGAGCAGTTCTTC
CDR3aa: CASSLEETGSRNEQFF

abundance: .
j_gene: TRBJ2-1
d_gene: TRBD2
v_gene: TRBV28
CDR3nt: TGTGCCAGCAGAACCACTAGCGGGAGCAATGAGCAGTTCTTC
CDR3aa: CASRTTSGSNEQFF

abundance: .
j_gene: TRBJ1-5
d_gene: .
v_gene: TRBV6-2/TRBV6-3
CDR3nt: TGTGCCAGCAGTTACCTACCCTCGCAGCCCCAGCATTTT
CDR3aa: CASSYLPSQPQHF

abundance: .
j_gene: TRBJ1-2
d_gene: TRBD1
v_gene: TRBV6-2/TRBV6-3
CDR3nt: TGTGCCAGCAGTCGAAGGACAGGGAGTAACTATGGCTACACCTTC
CDR3aa: CASSRRTGSNYGYTF

abundance: few
j_gene: TRBJ1-1
d_gene: TRBD1
v_gene: TRBV7-9
CDR3nt: TGTGCCAGCAGACTACAGGGGTTCGGGAACACTGAAGCTTTCTTT
CDR3aa: CASRLQGFGNTEAFF

abundance: .
j_gene: TRBJ2-1
d_gene: TRBD2
v_gene: TRBV3-1/TRBV3-2
CDR3nt: TGTGCCAGCAGCCAATCGGGGGGGCCCAATGAGCAGTTCTTC
CDR3aa: CASSQSGGPNEQFF

abundance: .
j_gene: TRBJ1-2
d_gene: .
v_gene: TRBV11-2
CDR3nt: TGTGCCAGCAGCTTAGGTCGACAAGCCTGGGGCTACACCTTC
CDR3aa: CASSLGRQAWGYTF

abundance: .
j_gene: TRBJ2-7
d_gene: .
v_gene: TRBV9
CDR3nt: TGTGCCAGCAGCGTAGGCCCCGGGACAACCGACGAGCAGTACTTC
CDR3aa: CASSVGPGTTDEQYF

abundance: once
j_gene: TRBJ2-5
d_gene: .
v_gene: TRBV12-5
CDR3nt: TGTGCTAGTGCCTTGGCGGGGAATCAAGAGACCCAGTACTTC
CDR3aa: CASALAGNQETQYF

abundance: .
j_gene: TRBJ1-1
d_gene: .
v_gene: TRBV2
CDR3nt: TGTGCCAGCATACATAATGACGCTGACTTAAACACTGAAGCTTTCTTT
CDR3aa: CASIHNDADLNTEAFF

abundance: .
j_gene: TRBJ1-2
d_gene: .
v_gene: TRBV6-5
CDR3nt: TGTGCCAGCAGTTACTGGCAGGGAGGAGGGGAGGGCTACACCTTC
CDR3aa: CASSYWQGGGEGYTF

abundance: .
j_gene: TRBJ1-2
d_gene: .
v_gene: TRBV2
CDR3nt: TGTGCCAGCAGTGTTTCAGGCTATGGCTACACCTTC
CDR3aa: CASSVSGYGYTF

abundance: .
j_gene: TRBJ1-4
d_gene: .
v_gene: TRBV11-2
CDR3nt: TGTGCCAGCAGCTTAACCAGGGCGAGAGGCCGTGAAAAACTGTTTTTT
CDR3aa: CASSLTRARGREKLFF

abundance: .
j_gene: TRBJ1-2
d_gene: TRBD1
v_gene: TRBV27
CDR3nt: TGTGCCAGCAGGACGACAGGGGACGTGCGAGGCTACACCTTC
CDR3aa: CASRTTGDVRGYTF

abundance: .
j_gene: TRBJ2-7
d_gene: .
v_gene: TRBV5-5
CDR3nt: TGTGCCAGCAGCCCCGTGGGGAGCTCCTACGAGCAGTACTTC
CDR3aa: CASSPVGSSYEQYF

abundance: .
j_gene: TRBJ1-2
d_gene: .
v_gene: TRBV7-2
CDR3nt: TGTGCCAGCAGCTTTTTGCCGGGTCTAAACTATGGCTACACCTTC
CDR3aa: CASSFLPGLNYGYTF

abundance: .
j_gene: TRBJ1-2
d_gene: .
v_gene: TRBV30
CDR3nt: TGTGCCTGGGGCTTGGGACTAAACTATGGCTACACCTTC
CDR3aa: CAWGLGLNYGYTF

abundance: .
j_gene: TRBJ2-7
d_gene: TRBD1
v_gene: TRBV29-1
CDR3nt: TGCAGCGTTGAAGACGGGACAGGGTCCCCCTACGAGCAGTACTTC
CDR3aa: CSVEDGTGSPYEQYF

abundance: .
j_gene: TRBJ2-7
d_gene: TRBD1
v_gene: TRBV6-6
CDR3nt: TGTGCCAGCAGTTACCCGGCAGGGGGAACAACCTACGAGCAGTACTTC
CDR3aa: CASSYPAGGTTYEQYF

abundance: .
j_gene: TRBJ1-1
d_gene: .
v_gene: TRBV5-1
CDR3nt: TGCGCCAGCAGCTTGGGAGGGTTGAACACTGAAGCTTTCTTT
CDR3aa: CASSLGGLNTEAFF

abundance: .
j_gene: TRBJ1-2
d_gene: .
v_gene: TRBV7-9
CDR3nt: TGTGCCAGCAGCATCGGGGACTCTCATCGGGGTGGCTACACCTTC
CDR3aa: CASSIGDSHRGGYTF

abundance: .
j_gene: TRBJ1-3
d_gene: .
v_gene: TRBV9
CDR3nt: TGTGCCAGCAGCGTCAGGGTAGGCGCTGGAAACACCATATATTTT
CDR3aa: CASSVRVGAGNTIYF

abundance: once
j_gene: TRBJ1-5
d_gene: TRBD1
v_gene: TRBV5-1
CDR3nt: TGCGCCAGCAGCTTGGACGGACAGGGAAATCAGCCCCAGCATTTT
CDR3aa: CASSLDGQGNQPQHF

abundance: .
j_gene: TRBJ1-6
d_gene: .
v_gene: TRBV11-2
CDR3nt: TGTGCCAGCAGCTTCACAAGGACAGAAAATTCACCCCTCCACTTT
CDR3aa: CASSFTRTENSPLHF

abundance: .
j_gene: TRBJ2-2
d_gene: .
v_gene: TRBV7-9
CDR3nt: TGTGCCAGCAGCGTACCGACAGGGAACACCGGGGAGCTGTTTTTT
CDR3aa: CASSVPTGNTGELFF

abundance: once
j_gene: TRBJ1-2
d_gene: .
v_gene: TRBV5-1
CDR3nt: TGCGCCAGCAGCATGGGACGAGGCTATGGCTACACCTTC
CDR3aa: CASSMGRGYGYTF

abundance: .
j_gene: TRBJ2-5
d_gene: TRBD2
v_gene: TRBV3-1/TRBV3-2
CDR3nt: TGTGCCAGCAGCCACCGGAGGGGGCTAGCGGGGCAAGAGACCCAGTACTTC
CDR3aa: CASSHRRGLAGQETQYF

abundance: .
j_gene: TRBJ1-2
d_gene: TRBD1
v_gene: TRBV6-5
CDR3nt: TGTGCCAGCAGGACAGGGGACGGGGGCTACACCTTC
CDR3aa: CASRTGDGGYTF

abundance: .
j_gene: TRBJ2-2
d_gene: .
v_gene: TRBV24-1
CDR3nt: TGTGCTACCGGTCAGGGGTTCACCGGGGAGCTGTTTTTT
CDR3aa: CATGQGFTGELFF

abundance: .
j_gene: TRBJ2-7
d_gene: TRBD2
v_gene: TRBV6-5
CDR3nt: TGTGCCAGCAGAACGGGGGGTATGAGGGAGCAGTACTTC
CDR3aa: CASRTGGMREQYF

abundance: .
j_gene: TRBJ1-2
d_gene: TRBD1
v_gene: TRBV18
CDR3nt: TGTGCCAGCTTACCCCGAGGGGGCAGCTATGGCTACACCTTC
CDR3aa: CASLPRGGSYGYTF

abundance: .
j_gene: TRBJ1-2
d_gene: .
v_gene: TRBV13
CDR3nt: TGTGCCAGCAGCTCCGAAATTAAGTTGACAGCTAACTATGGCTACACCTTC
CDR3aa: CASSSEIKLTANYGYTF

abundance: .
j_gene: TRBJ2-7
d_gene: .
v_gene: TRBV6-1
CDR3nt: TGTGCCAGCAGTGAAGGCGGGGGCCAGTTCTACGAGCAGTACTTC
CDR3aa: CASSEGGGQFYEQYF

abundance: .
j_gene: TRBJ2-3
d_gene: .
v_gene: TRBV30
CDR3nt: TGTGCCTGGAGGGGAGGGGGACAAAATACGCAGTATTTT
CDR3aa: CAWRGGGQNTQYF

abundance: .
j_gene: TRBJ1-5
d_gene: TRBD1
v_gene: TRBV18
CDR3nt: TGTGCCAGCTCACCGGACAGGGGAAGCAATCAGCCCCAGCATTTT
CDR3aa: CASSPDRGSNQPQHF

abundance: once
j_gene: TRBJ1-6
d_gene: TRBD1
v_gene: TRBV18
CDR3nt: TGTGCCAGCTCACCGGGACAGGGAATTAATTCACCCCTCCACTTT
CDR3aa: CASSPGQGINSPLHF

abundance: few
j_gene: TRBJ2-7
d_gene: TRBD2
v_gene: TRBV19
CDR3nt: TGTGCCAGTAGTAGCGGGGGGACCTACGAGCAGTACTTC
CDR3aa: CASSSGGTYEQYF

abundance: .
j_gene: TRBJ2-2
d_gene: .
v_gene: TRBV28
CDR3nt: TGTGCCAGCAACGAGTACACCGGGGAGCTGTTTTTT
CDR3aa: CASNEYTGELFF

abundance: .
j_gene: TRBJ2-1
d_gene: .
v_gene: TRBV6-2/TRBV6-3
CDR3nt: TGTGCCAGCAGCCCCTCCCGACGATGGGGGGGGCAATCAAGCTCCTACAATGAGCAGTTCTTC
CDR3aa: CASSPSRRWGGQSSSYNEQFF

abundance: .
j_gene: TRBJ1-1
d_gene: TRBD1
v_gene: TRBV9
CDR3nt: TGTGCCAGCAGCTCGGTCAGGGGGCCGGGAACTGAAGCTTTCTTT
CDR3aa: CASSSVRGPGTEAFF

abundance: .
j_gene: TRBJ2-1
d_gene: .
v_gene: TRBV28
CDR3nt: TGTGCCAGCAGTTTGTCTAGTCCCAATGAGCAGTTCTTC
CDR3aa: CASSLSSPNEQFF

abundance: .
j_gene: TRBJ2-7
d_gene: .
v_gene: TRBV4-1
CDR3nt: TGCGCCAGCAGCCAAAGAAATGGGCTGCCCGGATCACCCTACGAGCAGTACTTC
CDR3aa: CASSQRNGLPGSPYEQYF